Listed here is a single TCR beta chain. These data come from a study of PD-L1 blockade in urothelial cancer. Study background: Patients commenced intravenous atezolizumab, 1,200 mg every 3 weeks, in the mid-2010s.

V gave up 5 bases and J gave up 1 base; unmatched junction bases: 8. The CDR3 totals 16 residues. Per germline, CDR1 LNHDA and CDR2 SQIVND (reference sequence). The time point: peripheral blood 6 weeks after treatment start. Here immunoSEQ multiplex PCR was the method, and the copy in TCRdb shows in-frame clones only, minus some. The sample records roughly 32,000 clones, roughly 87% being singletons. The rearrangement links TRBV19 to TRBJ2-4; 7 bases are a match to TRBD1. The sample was PBMCs, taken around atezolizumab (anti-PD-L1) treatment. This receptor was identified in a man older than 75 with urothelial cancer. CDR3 protein: CASSVGQPRAKNIQYF. The CDR3 DNA reads as TGTGCCAGTAGTGTGGGACAGCCTAGGGCCAAAAACATTCAGTACTTC.